These 14 T cell receptor beta chains were sequenced from one sample in a study of T-cell memory formation after mild COVID-19. MiXCR, run by TCRdb on the 5' RACE reads, gives a single entry per CDR3 protein. The table shows about 340,000 distinct CDR3 sequences, with 13% occurring only once. The sample was PBMCs or a T cell subset sorted from them (not recorded which). Receptors were obtained from a man aged 18 to 30 who had mild COVID-19 (a few samples of this study predate the infection). Cell type and time point are not known.

This clonotype has only a few counts. This chain joins TRBV20-1 and TRBJ2-5, with D maybe TRBD2 (5 bases). The V end was cut by 3 bases, the J end by 4 bases, with 12 bases between. The CDR3 is 13 amino acids. The germline V gene has CDR1 DFQATT and CDR2 SNEGSKA (reference sequence). CDR3 sequence reads: CSARGEAGETQYF. CDR3 nucleotide sequence: TGCAGTGCTAGGGGTGAGGCGGGAGAGACCCAGTACTTC.

This clonotype was picked up a small number of times. The rearrangement uses TRBV12-3 or TRBV12-4 and TRBJ2-1; either TRBD1 or TRBD2 may fit D (5 bases each). The V and J ends lost 7 bases and 4 bases respectively, with 20 bases between them. The CDR3 covers 16 residues. CDR3 in DNA: TGTGCCAGCACTACCAGGTGGGGGAGAACTTACAATGAGCAGTTCTTC. Its translation is CASTTRWGRTYNEQFF.

This clonotype was seen only a few times. CDR3: CASARGTRETQYF. The CDR3 coding sequence is TGCGCCAGCGCTCGGGGGACGAGAGAGACCCAGTACTTC. The V and J genes are TRBV4-1 and TRBJ2-5; a possible D gene is TRBD2 (6 bases). Germline-derived CDR1 and CDR2 are MGHRA and YSYEKL. The V gene lost 8 bases and the J gene lost 4 bases, with 14 bases spanning the gap. The CDR3 covers 13 residues.

This chain's CDR3 is CASNLGAYNEQFF. The DNA of the CDR3 is TGCGCCAGCAACCTGGGCGCCTACAATGAGCAGTTCTTC. This chain uses TRBV10-2 with TRBJ2-1, with unresolved D. The CDR3 sequence is 13 residues long. Trimming took 7 bases from V and 2 from J, leaving 9 bases between them. Germline-derived CDR1 and CDR2 are WSHSY and SAAADI.

The V call is TRBV5-6, the J call TRBJ2-2; D is possibly TRBD2 (5 bases). The CDR3 is 16 amino acids. V lost 1 base and J 1 base, leaving 11 bases between the germline ends. Germline-derived CDR1 and CDR2 are SGHDT and YYEEEE. CDR3 in amino acids: CASSLFDRGNTGELFF. The CDR3 nucleotides are TGTGCCAGCAGCTTGTTCGACCGGGGGAACACCGGGGAGCTGTTTTTT.

The V and J genes are TRBV9 and TRBJ1-4; TRBD1 aligns across 7 bases. V was pared by 0 bases and J by 4 bases, with 0 bases of the junction left unmatched. This CDR3 comprises 14 residues. Germline CDR1 and CDR2: SGDLS and YYNGEE. CDR3: CASSVGQGNEKLFF. CDR3 DNA sequence: TGTGCCAGCAGCGTAGGACAGGGTAATGAAAAACTGTTTTTT.

The V call is TRBV5-6, the J call TRBJ2-7, with 7 bases identical to TRBD1. Per germline, CDR1 SGHDT and CDR2 YYEEEE. V shed 4 bases and J 5 bases; nucleotides not matched to a gene: 12. This CDR3 has 15 amino acids. CDR3 DNA sequence: TGTGCCAGCAGCATTACCCCCGGGACAGTGCACGAGCAGTACTTC. It encodes CASSITPGTVHEQYF. Based on the CDR3 plus reference TRBV5-6 and TRBJ2-7, the full variable domain is DAGVTQSPTHLIKTRGQQVTLRCSPKSGHDTVSWYQQALGQGPQFIFQYYEEEERQRGNFPDRFSGHQFPNYSSELNVNALLLGDSALYLCASSITPGTVHEQYFGPGTRLTVT.

This clonotype was counted only a few times. This chain connects TRBV3-1 to TRBJ2-1; 7 bases match TRBD2. Trimming took 3 bases from V and 0 from J; bases not matched to a gene: 5. Germline values: CDR1 LGHDT, CDR2 YNNKEL (reference sequence). The CDR3 loop spans 16 amino acids. CDR3 coding DNA: TGTGCCAGCAGCCACCGGGGCGGGAGCTCCTACAATGAGCAGTTCTTC. It encodes CASSHRGGSSYNEQFF.

V gene TRBV24-1 combines with J gene TRBJ2-2, with TRBD1 identical over 7 bases. The germline V gene encodes CDR1 KGHDR and CDR2 SFDVKD. The CDR3 loop spans 15 amino acids. With 2 bases clipped from V and 6 bases from J, the junction kept 5 bases outside the gene matches. The CDR3 DNA reads TGTGCCACCAGTGATTCCAGGGGGTCGCCCGGGGAGCTGTTTTTT. Translating it yields CATSDSRGSPGELFF.

V and J are TRBV6-5 and TRBJ1-2; D ambiguous. Germline V gene data show CDR1 as MNHEY and CDR2 as SVGAGI. The CDR3 extends over 16 amino acids. Trimming took off 0 bases at V and 0 bases at J, with 11 bases between the two ends. CDR3 in amino acids: CASSYSSYGPNYGYTF. DNA of the CDR3: TGTGCCAGCAGTTACTCGAGCTACGGCCCTAACTATGGCTACACCTTC.

The chain uses TRBV24-1 and TRBJ2-5, with 10 bases matching TRBD1. Trimming took 3 bases from V and 0 from J; bases not matched to a gene: 6. The CDR3 is made up of 17 amino acids. Germline CDR1 and CDR2: KGHDR and SFDVKD. CDR3 sequence reads: CATSDPAGTGDQETQYF. DNA of the CDR3: TGTGCCACCAGTGATCCGGCCGGGACAGGGGACCAAGAGACCCAGTACTTC.

At least ten counts were recorded for this clonotype. V and J are TRBV9 and TRBJ2-5; TRBD2 matches at 9 bases. The CDR3 spans 16 residues. J gave up 5 bases and V 4 bases, and 12 bases lay outside the gene matches. CDR1 SGDLS and CDR2 YYNGEE come from the germline V gene. The CDR3 sequence is CASSSYSGGPAETQYF. The DNA of the CDR3 is TGTGCCAGCAGCTCCTATAGCGGGGGCCCCGCGGAGACCCAGTACTTC. Based on the CDR3 plus reference TRBV9 and TRBJ2-5, the full variable domain is DSGVTQTPKHLITATGQRVTLRCSPRSGDLSVYWYQQSLDQGLQFLIQYYNGEERAKGNILERFSAQQFPDLHSELNLSSLELGDSALYFCASSSYSGGPAETQYFGPGTRLLVL.

This clonotype was seen only a few times. The chain links TRBV27 to TRBJ2-2; no clear D. This CDR3 is built from 15 residues. Looked up from germline, CDR1 is MNHEY and CDR2 is SMNVEV (reference sequence). V gave up 4 bases and J gave up 3 bases, with 12 bases separating them. The CDR3 bases are TGTGCCAGCAGTTCGCGGCTTTGGGACACCGGGGAGCTGTTTTTT. Amino acid sequence: CASSSRLWDTGELFF.

The chain carries TRBV3-1 and TRBJ2-3, with 13 positions matching TRBD2. The CDR3 has 16 amino acids. Germline V gives CDR1 LGHDT, CDR2 YNNKEL (reference sequence). V lost 3 bases, J lost 3 bases, and 3 bases stayed unmatched. As DNA, the CDR3 is TGTGCCAGCAGCCACAGGACTAGCGGGGGAACAGATACGCAGTATTTT. Encoded protein: CASSHRTSGGTDTQYF.